This T cell receptor (beta chain) was recovered during a study of blood T cell repertoires in COVID-19. Germline CDR1 reads SGHDT; CDR2 reads YYEEEE. With 2 bases removed from V and 5 bases from J, the gap between germline ends came to 9 bases. This CDR3 has 13 residues. The data were produced by immunoSEQ multiplex PCR, yet TCRdb's version contains in-frame clones alone and is incomplete. Of over 300,000 clones listed, approximately 90% are singletons. This TCR was recovered from a woman aged 25 to 39 who had recovered from COVID-19. The sequenced material came from PBMCs or T cells enriched from blood (not recorded which). This chain uses TRBV5-6 with TRBJ2-3; tentative D call: TRBD1 (6 bases). This CDR3 is CASSLKGEDTQYF. The DNA for the CDR3 is TGTGCCAGCAGCTTAAAGGGGGAAGATACGCAGTATTTT.